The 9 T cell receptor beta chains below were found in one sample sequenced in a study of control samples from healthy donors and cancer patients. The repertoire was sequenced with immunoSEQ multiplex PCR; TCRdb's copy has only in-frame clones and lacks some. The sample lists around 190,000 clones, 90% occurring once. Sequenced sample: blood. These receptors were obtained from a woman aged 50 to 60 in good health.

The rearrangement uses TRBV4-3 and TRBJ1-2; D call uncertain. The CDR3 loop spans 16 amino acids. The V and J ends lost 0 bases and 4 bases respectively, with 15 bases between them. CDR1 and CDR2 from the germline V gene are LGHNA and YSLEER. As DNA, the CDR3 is TGCGCCAGCAGCCAAGATCCGAGGGCCAAGATCTATGGCTACACCTTC. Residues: CASSQDPRAKIYGYTF.

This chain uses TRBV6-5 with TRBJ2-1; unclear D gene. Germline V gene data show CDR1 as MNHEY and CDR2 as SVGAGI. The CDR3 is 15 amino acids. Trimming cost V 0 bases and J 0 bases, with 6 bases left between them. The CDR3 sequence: CASSYSASSYNEQFF. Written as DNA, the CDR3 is TGTGCCAGCAGTTACTCTGCTAGCTCCTACAATGAGCAGTTCTTC.

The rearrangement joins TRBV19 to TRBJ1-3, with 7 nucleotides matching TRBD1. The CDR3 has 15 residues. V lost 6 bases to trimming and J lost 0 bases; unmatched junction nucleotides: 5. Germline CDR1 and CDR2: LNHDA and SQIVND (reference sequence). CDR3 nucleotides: TGTGCCAGTAGAGTGGGACAGTTCTCTGGAAACACCATATATTTT. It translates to CASRVGQFSGNTIYF.

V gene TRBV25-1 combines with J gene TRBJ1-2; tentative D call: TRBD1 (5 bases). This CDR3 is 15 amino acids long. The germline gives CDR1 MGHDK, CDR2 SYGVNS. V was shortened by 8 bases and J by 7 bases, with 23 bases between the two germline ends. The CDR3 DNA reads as TGTGCCAGCTCCCGGACTACGGGGGGTATCTCTGGCTACACCTTC. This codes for CASSRTTGGISGYTF.

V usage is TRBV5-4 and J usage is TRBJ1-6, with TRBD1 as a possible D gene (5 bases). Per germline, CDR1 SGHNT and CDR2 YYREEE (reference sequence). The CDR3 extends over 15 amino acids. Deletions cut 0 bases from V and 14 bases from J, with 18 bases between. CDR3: CASSLAGQGLRTLHF. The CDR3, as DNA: TGTGCCAGCAGCTTGGCGGGTCAGGGACTCCGGACCCTCCACTTT.

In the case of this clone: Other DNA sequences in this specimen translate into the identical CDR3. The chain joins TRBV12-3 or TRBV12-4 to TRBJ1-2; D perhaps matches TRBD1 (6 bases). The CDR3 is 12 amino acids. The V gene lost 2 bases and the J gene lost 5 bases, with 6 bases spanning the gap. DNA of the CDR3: TGTGCCAGCAGTTTAAGGGGGTATGGCTACACCTTC. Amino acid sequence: CASSLRGYGYTF.

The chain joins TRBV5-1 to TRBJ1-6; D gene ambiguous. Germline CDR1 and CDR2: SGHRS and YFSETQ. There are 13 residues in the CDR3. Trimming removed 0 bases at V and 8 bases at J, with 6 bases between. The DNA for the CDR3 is TGCGCCAGCAGCTTGGACAGTTATTCACCCCTCCACTTT. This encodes CASSLDSYSPLHF.

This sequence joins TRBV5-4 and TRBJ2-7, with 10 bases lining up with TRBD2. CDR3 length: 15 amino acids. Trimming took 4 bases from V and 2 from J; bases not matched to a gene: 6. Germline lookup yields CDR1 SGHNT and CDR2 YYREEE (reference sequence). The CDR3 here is CASSGGGTSAYEQYF. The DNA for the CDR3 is TGTGCCAGCAGCGGGGGGGGGACTAGCGCCTACGAGCAGTACTTC.

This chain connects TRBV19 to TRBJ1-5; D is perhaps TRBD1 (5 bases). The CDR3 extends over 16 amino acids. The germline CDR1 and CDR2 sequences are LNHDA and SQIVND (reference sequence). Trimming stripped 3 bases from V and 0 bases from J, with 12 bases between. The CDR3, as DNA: TGTGCCAGTAGTATCCAGGGATACCTTAGCAATCAGCCCCAGCATTTT. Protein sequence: CASSIQGYLSNQPQHF.